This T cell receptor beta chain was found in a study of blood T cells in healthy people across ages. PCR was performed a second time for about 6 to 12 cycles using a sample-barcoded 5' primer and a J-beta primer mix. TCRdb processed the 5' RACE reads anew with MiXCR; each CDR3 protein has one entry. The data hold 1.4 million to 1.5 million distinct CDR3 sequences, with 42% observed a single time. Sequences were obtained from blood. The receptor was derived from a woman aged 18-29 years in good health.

In DNA form, the CDR3 reads TGCGCCAGCAGCTTTGACACCAATTCACCCCTCCACTTT. Residues: CASSFDTNSPLHF. The V call is TRBV5-1, the J call TRBJ1-6; D is ambiguous. The CDR3 contains 13 residues. The V gene's germline CDR1 is SGHRS and CDR2 YFSETQ. The germline V and J ends were trimmed by 2 bases and 7 bases, with 7 bases remaining between them.